This T cell receptor (beta chain) was identified in a study of technical replicates of blood from several donors. TCRdb's copy holds only in-frame clones and misses some; the assay was immunoSEQ multiplex PCR. This sample has approximately 50,000 clones; around 96% occur once, and the top ten carry approximately 0.4%. This TCR was sampled from a human donor in good health. The sequencing sample was made of T cells isolated from PBMCs.

The CDR3 reads CASRRRLAGDHEQYF. The CDR3 DNA reads TGTGCCAGCAGACGCCGACTAGCGGGAGACCACGAGCAGTACTTC. V and J are TRBV6-5 and TRBJ2-7; TRBD2 agrees at 12 bases. CDR1 and CDR2 (germline): MNHEY, SVGAGI. After removal of 6 bases from V and 5 bases from J, the junction contained 8 bases not matched to a gene. This CDR3 comprises 15 residues.